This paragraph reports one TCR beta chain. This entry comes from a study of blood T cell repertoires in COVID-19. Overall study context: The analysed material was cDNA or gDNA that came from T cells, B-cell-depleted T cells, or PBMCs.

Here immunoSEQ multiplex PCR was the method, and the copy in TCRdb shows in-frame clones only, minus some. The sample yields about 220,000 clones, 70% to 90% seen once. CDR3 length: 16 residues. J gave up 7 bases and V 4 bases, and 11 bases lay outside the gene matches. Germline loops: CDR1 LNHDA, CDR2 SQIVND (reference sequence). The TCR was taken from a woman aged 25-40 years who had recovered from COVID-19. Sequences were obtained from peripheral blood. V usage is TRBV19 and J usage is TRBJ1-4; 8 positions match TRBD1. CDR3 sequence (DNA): TGTGCCAGTAGTAAAGGACAGGGTACGAAGGTTGAAAAACTGTTTTTT. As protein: CASSKGQGTKVEKLFF.